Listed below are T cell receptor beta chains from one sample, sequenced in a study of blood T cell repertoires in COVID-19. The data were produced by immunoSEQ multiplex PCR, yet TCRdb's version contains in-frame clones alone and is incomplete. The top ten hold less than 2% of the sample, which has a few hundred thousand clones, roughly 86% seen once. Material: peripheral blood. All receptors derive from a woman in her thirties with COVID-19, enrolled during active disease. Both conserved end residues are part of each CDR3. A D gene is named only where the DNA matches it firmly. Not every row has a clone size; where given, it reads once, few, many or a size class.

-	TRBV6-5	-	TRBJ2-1	TGTGCCAGCAAAGACCGGGGTCTCTCCTACAATGAGCAGTTCTTC	CASKDRGLSYNEQFF
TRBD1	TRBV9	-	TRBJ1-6	TGTGCCAGCAGCCCAGGACAGGGTGGTAATTCACCCCTCCACTTT	CASSPGQGGNSPLHF
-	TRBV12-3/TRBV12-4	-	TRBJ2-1	TGTGCCAGCAGGGGGCTTTTTTCTGAGCAGTTCTTC	CASRGLFSEQFF
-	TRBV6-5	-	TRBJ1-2	TGTGCCAGCTTCGGGGAGGAATATGGCTACACCTTC	CASFGEEYGYTF
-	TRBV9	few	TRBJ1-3	TGTGCCAGCAGCGGCAGACAGATCTCTGGAAACACCATATATTTT	CASSGRQISGNTIYF
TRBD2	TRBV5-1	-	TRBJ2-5	TGCGCCAGCAGCTTGGCGGGGGGGACGGAGACCCAGTACTTC	CASSLAGGTETQYF
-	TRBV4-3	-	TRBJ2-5	TGCGCCAGCAGCCAAGATCGTGGCGGACAAGAGACCCAGTACTTC	CASSQDRGGQETQYF
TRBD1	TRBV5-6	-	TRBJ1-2	TGTGCCAGCAGCTTACGGACAGGGGGGTATGGCTACACCTTC	CASSLRTGGYGYTF
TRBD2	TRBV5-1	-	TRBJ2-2	TGCGCCAGCAGCTTGGTGCCTAGCGGGGGGACCAACACCGGGGAGCTGTTTTTT	CASSLVPSGGTNTGELFF
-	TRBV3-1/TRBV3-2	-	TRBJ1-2	TGTGCCAGCAGCCAAGGATGGCAGGGAAATGGCTACACCTTC	CASSQGWQGNGYTF
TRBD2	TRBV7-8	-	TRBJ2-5	TGTGCCAGCAGCTTAGATTGGGTAGCGGGGGAACAAGAGACCCAGTACTTC	CASSLDWVAGEQETQYF
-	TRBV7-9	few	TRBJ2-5	TGTGCCAGCAGCCCAGGGGGCGGGGGAAAAGAGACCCAGTACTTC	CASSPGGGGKETQYF
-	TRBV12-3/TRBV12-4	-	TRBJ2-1	TGTGCCAGCAGTTTTGGGCATGAGCAGTTCTTC	CASSFGHEQFF
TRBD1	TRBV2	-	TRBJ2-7	TGTGCCAGCAGTGTTATGAAAGGGGGCAAGAACGAGCAGTACTTC	CASSVMKGGKNEQYF
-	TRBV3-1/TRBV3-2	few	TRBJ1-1	TGTGCCAGCAGCCAAGATCTTGCAGGTTCGAAGGCTTTCTTT	CASSQDLAGSKAFF
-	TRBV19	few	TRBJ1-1	TGTGCCAGTAGTATTGGCAGGCCTCGGGGCACTGAAGCTTTCTTT	CASSIGRPRGTEAFF
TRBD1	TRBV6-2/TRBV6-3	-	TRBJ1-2	TGTGCCAGCAGTCTCGCGACAGGGGATTTCGACTATGGCTACACCTTC	CASSLATGDFDYGYTF
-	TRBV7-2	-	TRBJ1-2	TGTGCCAGCAGCTCTACCACAGGACAAATCTATGGCTACACCTTC	CASSSTTGQIYGYTF